These T cell receptor beta chains were read from a single sample in a study of regulatory T cells in long-lasting Graves disease. TCRdb independently ran MiXCR on the multiplex PCR reads; one entry per CDR3 protein. The sample includes 350,000 to 450,000 distinct CDR3 sequences, approximately 12% of them seen just once. This sample was also put to use in a study of T cells in Graves' hyperthyroidism and ophthalmopathy.

The source was peripheral blood mononuclear cells (PBMCs), collected at new diagnosis, from a patient treated with antithyroid drugs. These receptors were taken from a woman in her late teens or twenties with Graves disease. CDR3s include the opening cysteine and the closing phenylalanine or tryptophan. The size field is filled for only some rows; it gives once, few, many or a size class.

TRBV7-8	many	16	TRBJ2-1	CASSPAWVSSYNEQFF
TRBV2	many	14	TRBJ1-2	CASTRGGRDYGYTF
TRBV6-1	NA	17	TRBJ2-5	CASSATAVNGQSETQYF
TRBV6-2/TRBV6-3	few	15	TRBJ1-2	CASSELWQGAQGYTF
TRBV15	NA	13	TRBJ1-5	CATSREVNQPQHF
TRBV29-1	many	14	TRBJ2-1	CSVYRRDRDNEQFF
TRBV15	many	15	TRBJ1-1	CATTAGVGMNTEAFF
TRBV28	many	18	TRBJ2-7	CASSSDTPGAKKSYEQYF
TRBV29-1	many	13	TRBJ1-1	CSVRVPVNTEAFF
TRBV27	NA	15	TRBJ2-7	CASRGALSFSYEQYF
TRBV14	few	15	TRBJ1-2	CASSQDHRTAYGYTF
TRBV27	once	15	TRBJ1-6	CASRSATRYNSPLHF
TRBV28	many	14	TRBJ2-7	CASSYPGGPNEQYF
TRBV12-3/TRBV12-4	many	11	TRBJ1-1	CASSLGGGAFF
TRBV12-3/TRBV12-4	many	17	TRBJ2-3	CAHRDRDSATSTDTQYF
TRBV19	many	15	TRBJ1-1	CASSRPDRPGTEAFF
TRBV14	NA	15	TRBJ1-2	CASSRDRGANYGYTF
TRBV7-8	many	13	TRBJ2-1	CASSLRGLDEQFF
TRBV7-2	NA	15	TRBJ2-7	CASSPGTSGIYEQYF
TRBV2	NA	16	TRBJ2-6	CASSLVRDSGANVLTF
TRBV27	few	14	TRBJ2-1	CASSQGVLYNEQFF
TRBV13	many	15	TRBJ2-3	CASSFSARSTDTQYF
TRBV6-1	many	11	TRBJ1-6	CASSHGTQLHF
TRBV20-1	few	12	TRBJ1-1	CSARALGAEAFF
TRBV6-1	few	13	TRBJ2-7	CASSPTSAREQYF
TRBV20-1	many	15	TRBJ2-1	CSASRRDIPYNEQFF
TRBV3-1	NA	17	TRBJ2-2	CASSQDPVAGVRGELFF